This T cell receptor beta chain was recorded in a study of CD8 T cells in ankylosing spondylitis. The count of this clonotype is one. MiXCR, applied by TCRdb to the 5' RACE reads, yields one record per CDR3 protein. This table holds roughly 130,000 distinct CDR3 sequences, 7% to 10% found once. Trimming took off 3 bases at V and 1 base at J, with 16 bases between the two ends. Germline values: CDR1 KGHSH, CDR2 LQKENI. This CDR3 has 18 residues. This receptor was identified in a male donor with ankylosing spondylitis or in good health (not recorded which). Sample: blood, either unsorted or a sorted T cell fraction (not recorded which). The genes are TRBV18 and TRBJ2-6, with a tentative D call TRBD1 (5 bases). CDR3 sequence reads: CASSPMTVTDSGANVLTF. The CDR3 bases are TGTGCCAGCTCACCCATGACAGTGACCGATTCTGGGGCCAACGTCCTGACTTTC.